This T cell receptor beta chain was identified during a study of blood T cell repertoires in COVID-19. Study-level information: Both acute and convalescent COVID-19 samples were obtained from the United States, Italy and Spain. From T cells, B-cell-depleted T cells, or PBMCs came the material, which was cDNA or gDNA.

Original methodology: It was from reference gene primer amplification that nucleated cell counts were estimated. Data came from immunoSEQ multiplex PCR; TCRdb stores just in-frame clones and leaves some out. V and J calls plus clone size are reproduced from that table; the DNA served to infer D and trimming. In the table there are 300,000 to 450,000 clones, more than 75% of which are singletons. Trimming left V 6 bases short and J 0 bases short, with 11 bases between. This CDR3 region has 14 residues. CDR1 is LNHDA and CDR2 is SQIVND in the germline V gene (reference sequence). Participant-reported clinical history was the basis for cohort assignment.

The rearrangement links TRBV19 to TRBJ1-1; D is perhaps TRBD1 (6 bases). The receptor was isolated from a man younger than 45 who had recovered from COVID-19. The sequenced sample was PBMCs or T cells enriched from blood (not recorded which). CDR3 loop: CASRQGQLNTEAFF. Written as DNA, the CDR3 is TGTGCCAGTAGACAAGGACAGTTGAACACTGAAGCTTTCTTT.